Listed here are 2 T cell receptor beta chains from one sample, sequenced in a study of response to subunit inactivated influenza vaccine. Each CDR3 protein gets one entry after TCRdb re-called the RT-PCR reads with MiXCR. The sample lists hundreds of thousands of distinct CDR3 sequences, approximately 15% occurring once. The material was CD4+ T cells sorted from PBMCs, obtained around 2 years after vaccination. The receptors derive from a man between 45 and 75 years old who received an inactivated influenza vaccine.

On this clonotype itself: Given the absence of the conserved phenylalanine or tryptophan at the CDR3 end, a read error is likely. The chain is built from TRBV20-1 and TRBJ2-1, with 12 bases identical to TRBD2. CDR3 length: 15 residues. V was pared by 5 bases and J by 8 bases, with 10 bases of the junction left unmatched. Germline loops: CDR1 DFQATT, CDR2 SNEGSKA (reference sequence). The CDR3: CSAEALAGGPDEQFS. In nucleotides, the CDR3 is TGCAGTGCTGAGGCCCTAGCGGGAGGGCCCGATGAGCAGTTCTCC.

V and J are TRBV29-1 and TRBJ2-2, with D unclear. The length of the CDR3 is 11 residues. V was shortened by 5 bases and J by 6 bases, with 7 bases between the two germline ends. Germline CDR1 is SQVTM and CDR2 is ANQGSEA. The CDR3 is CSVTQPGELFF. In nucleotides, the CDR3 is TGCAGCGTTACTCAACCCGGGGAGCTGTTTTTT.